This TCR beta chain was observed in a study of molecular identifiers for immune sequencing clone quantification (dated by TCRdb to between 2018 and 2020). Study-level background: In a replicate experiment, RNA from roughly 18,000 or 92,000 naive CD8 T cells was split into five aliquots, four of which were sequenced. This methods study used CD8 T cells to benchmark TCR RNA copy counting and molecular-identifier clustering-based TCR repertoire sequencing (MIDCIRS). Overall study outcomes, separate from this receptor: The naive libraries included spiked-in Jurkat TCR RNA (10 copies' worth), and this Jurkat TCR RNA is not part of the donor repertoire. In CMV-specific effector cells, over 97% of molecules were held by clones above 20 RNA copies, whereas under 1% of molecules were held by such clones in naive cells. Modeling gave around 3.3 recovered TCR RNA copies per cell versus about ten by digital PCR, implying about 30% capture efficiency. Highly expanded clone sizes could be underestimated if identical TCR molecules share a barcode. Spiked-in Jurkat TCR RNA equivalent to a single cell was reported to be detectable even among fewer than 1.2 million naive CD8 T cells. When barcode sub-clustering was omitted, TCR diversity was inflated by chimeric consensus sequences, with chimeras reaching as high as 47%.

By sample share, this clonotype is medium-sized (0.01 to 0.1%). Its antigen is still unknown. The sample holds no much larger clone one base away, and base qualities are not on file. In the germline V gene (reference sequence), CDR1 corresponds to SEHNR and CDR2 to FQNEAQ. V loses 9 bases at its end and J loses 0 bases; junction bases beyond the gene matches: 5. The CDR3, from cysteine to phenylalanine, totals 14 residues. Only the CDR3 region is kept as DNA, spanning 42 bases read in frame from base 1. Library creation used PCR. TCRdb names Illumina HiSeq 4000 as the instrument used. Bulk TCR libraries were made following a previously described method, with the TCR primers given in Table S5. The Qiagen AllPrep DNA/RNA kit was used to purify total RNA. Before analysis, reads from multiple sequencing runs of one library were combined. For the original study's pipeline: Only reads with exact TCR constant sequence were kept, trimmed to 150 nt, and grouped by their 12-nt molecular barcodes. Reads inside each barcode group were sub-clustered using a 15% Levenshtein threshold, and a quality-weighted consensus sequence was constructed for each RNA molecule. Non-functional sequences were discarded, and so were lower-count sequences lying one edit away from another sequence. On the basis of fitting two negative binomial distributions, barcode sub-clusters with fewer than 20% of the maximum read count were discarded. TCRdb reanalyzed the raw reads on its own, using fastp at Q25 for trimming and MiXCR for clone calling, and kept in-frame beta chains. Rows merge per CDR3 protein into single entries with the most common DNA and genes. The V and J calls follow TCRdb's processing rather than the paper's. A total of 9,500 to 15,000 distinct CDR3 sequences appear in this sample, around 18% of them only once. Clones ranked in the top ten supply 1.5% of the sample.

Libraries of naive CD8 T cells were generated from around 20,000 to 1,000,000 sorted cells, with 10%, 30% or 50% of the purified RNA used. Naive CD8 T cells, defined as CD8+CD4-CCR7+CD45RA+, were FACS-sorted into RLT Plus buffer on a BD FACSAria II. Around 10 TCR copies' worth of Jurkat RNA were spiked into about 20,000-1,100,000 naive CD8 T cell samples to test detection sensitivity. CD8 T cells were enriched with RosetteSep CD8+ T Cell Enrichment Cocktail and Ficoll-Paque, followed by ACK red cell lysis. The sequencing input was naive CD8+ T cells from blood, with Jurkat cell RNA spiked in. The cell subset or site label corresponds to: FACS-sorted CD8+CD4-CCR7+CD45RA+ naive T cells. The TCR originated in a human donor in good health. Some libraries in this study had Jurkat cell RNA spiked in. The sequence links TRBV7-9 to TRBJ2-1, and TRBD2 aligns with 7 junction nucleotides. CDR3 protein: CASAGESSYNEQFF. The DNA sequence is given as TGTGCCAGTGCGGGAGAGAGCTCCTACAATGAGCAGTTCTTC.